This is a list of T cell receptor beta chains from one sample in a study of shared clonotypes between healthy human individuals. The method was immunoSEQ multiplex PCR; TCRdb's version includes in-frame clones alone and lacks a portion of them. The sample holds 1.5 million to 1.9 million clones, nearly 99% seen once. Sequenced input: naive CD4+ T cells sorted from blood. Source of these receptors: a young man in good health. Each CDR3 is given with its conserved first and last residue.

V gene,J gene,CDR3 protein
TRBV30,TRBJ2-1,CAWRVNLAGVYNEQFF
TRBV7-9,TRBJ2-7,CASSPGQGGLYEQYF
TRBV7-8,TRBJ2-3,CASSLVWRGGADTQYF
TRBV28,TRBJ2-7,CASSTSSYEQYF
TRBV14,TRBJ2-7,CASSPFQGSRDEQYF
TRBV5-1,TRBJ2-7,CASSHPGPGTSGRGSYEQYF
TRBV15,TRBJ1-1,CATSRERIMNTEAFF
TRBV11-2,TRBJ2-7,CASSKGLAGVNEQYF
TRBV27,TRBJ2-6,CASSYRTGGNVLTF
TRBV18,TRBJ1-3,CASSRGENSGNTIYF
TRBV19,TRBJ2-1,CASSPRQGLDNEQFF
TRBV30,TRBJ1-5,CAWRQGSNQPQHF
TRBV29-1,TRBJ2-1,CSVNRGPGLYNEQFF
TRBV2,TRBJ2-5,CASLKGTSGSWWETQYF
TRBV11-3,TRBJ2-5,CASSPGQQETQYF
TRBV29-1,TRBJ2-7,CSVPGVHEQYF
TRBV6-5,TRBJ2-2,CASSYSNRRVDGELFF
TRBV9,TRBJ2-1,CASSKDGTFYNEQFF
TRBV6-1,TRBJ2-3,CASKWTVQSTDTQYF
TRBV28,TRBJ2-7,CASSLPWGVSGPSGTYEQYF
TRBV9,TRBJ2-1,CASSVGLGLAGVYEQFF
TRBV5-1,TRBJ2-1,CASRPRQDNEQFF
TRBV19,TRBJ2-2,CASSRAVLATGELFF
TRBV10-1,TRBJ2-7,CASRPGQGSYEQYF
TRBV27,TRBJ2-6,CASSSPGQFYSGANVLTF
TRBV7-3,TRBJ2-5,CASSAGNSGTQYF
TRBV5-1,TRBJ2-4,CASSPTISDFKSF
TRBV7-8,TRBJ2-7,CASSLGGVLIPLYEQYF
TRBV11-2,TRBJ2-1,CASSLDGGLRHNEQFF
TRBV14,TRBJ2-5,CASSQDFTRETQYF
TRBV28,TRBJ2-7,CASSSFDRDYEQYF
TRBV28,TRBJ1-2,CASSRTDIIYGYTF
TRBV18,TRBJ1-5,CASSPDPYQPQHF
TRBV9,TRBJ2-2,CASSPPWAGGRVPGELFF
TRBV6-5,TRBJ1-5,CASSDGLGPQHF
TRBV7-3,TRBJ2-2,CASSYRGSSTGELFF
TRBV18,TRBJ2-5,CASSPDAGAETQYF